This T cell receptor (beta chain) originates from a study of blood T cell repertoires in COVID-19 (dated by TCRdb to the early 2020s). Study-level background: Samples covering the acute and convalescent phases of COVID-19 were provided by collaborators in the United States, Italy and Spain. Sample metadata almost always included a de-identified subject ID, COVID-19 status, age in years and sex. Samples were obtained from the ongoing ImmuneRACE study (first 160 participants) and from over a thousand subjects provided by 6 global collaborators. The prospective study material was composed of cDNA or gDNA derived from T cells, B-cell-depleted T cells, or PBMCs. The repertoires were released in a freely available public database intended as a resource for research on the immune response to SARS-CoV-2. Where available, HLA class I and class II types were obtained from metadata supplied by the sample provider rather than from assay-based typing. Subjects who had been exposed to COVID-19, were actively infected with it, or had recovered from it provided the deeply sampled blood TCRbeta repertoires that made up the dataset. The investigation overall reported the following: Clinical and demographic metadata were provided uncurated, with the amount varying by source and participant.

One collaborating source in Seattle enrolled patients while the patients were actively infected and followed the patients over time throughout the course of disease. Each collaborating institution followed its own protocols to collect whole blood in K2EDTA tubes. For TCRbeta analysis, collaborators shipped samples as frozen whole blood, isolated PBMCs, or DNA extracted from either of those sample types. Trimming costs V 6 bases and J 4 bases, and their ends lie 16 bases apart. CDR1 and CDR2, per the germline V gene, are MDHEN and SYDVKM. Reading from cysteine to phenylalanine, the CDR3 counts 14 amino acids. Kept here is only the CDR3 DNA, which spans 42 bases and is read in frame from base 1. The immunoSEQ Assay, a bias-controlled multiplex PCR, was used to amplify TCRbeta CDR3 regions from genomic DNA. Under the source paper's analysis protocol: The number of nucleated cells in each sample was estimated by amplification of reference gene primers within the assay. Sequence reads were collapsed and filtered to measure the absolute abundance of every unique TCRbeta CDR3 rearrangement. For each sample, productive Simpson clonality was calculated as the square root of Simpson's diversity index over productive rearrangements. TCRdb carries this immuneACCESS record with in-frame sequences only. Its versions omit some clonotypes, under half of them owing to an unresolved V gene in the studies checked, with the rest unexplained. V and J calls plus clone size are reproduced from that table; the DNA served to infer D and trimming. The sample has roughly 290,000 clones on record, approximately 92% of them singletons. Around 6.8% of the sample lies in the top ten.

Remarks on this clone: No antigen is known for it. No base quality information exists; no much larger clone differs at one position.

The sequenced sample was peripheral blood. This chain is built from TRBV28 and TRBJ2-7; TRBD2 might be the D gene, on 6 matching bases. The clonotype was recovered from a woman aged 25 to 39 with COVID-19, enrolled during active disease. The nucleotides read TGTGCCAGCAGCCCGACTAGAGGACCTTACGAGCAGTACTTC. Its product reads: CASSPTRGPYEQYF. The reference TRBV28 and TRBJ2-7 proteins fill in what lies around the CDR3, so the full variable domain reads DVKVTQSSRYLVKRTGEKVFLECVQDMDHENMFWYRQDPGLGLRLIYFSYDVKMKEKGDIPEGYSVSREKKERFSLILESASTNQTSMYLCASSPTRGPYEQYFGPGTRLTVT.